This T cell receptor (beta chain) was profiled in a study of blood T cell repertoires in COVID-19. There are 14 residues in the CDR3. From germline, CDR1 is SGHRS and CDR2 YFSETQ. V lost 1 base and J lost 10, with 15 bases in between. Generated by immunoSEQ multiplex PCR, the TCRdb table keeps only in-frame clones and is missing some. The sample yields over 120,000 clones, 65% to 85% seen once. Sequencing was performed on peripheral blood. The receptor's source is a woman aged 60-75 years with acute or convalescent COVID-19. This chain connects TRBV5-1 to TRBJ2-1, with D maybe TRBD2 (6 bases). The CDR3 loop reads CASSLTGEVGEQFF. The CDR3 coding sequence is TGCGCCAGCAGCTTGACGGGAGAAGTGGGAGAGCAGTTCTTC.